A single sample is the source of the 27 T cell receptor beta chains below, sequenced in a study of blood T cell repertoires in COVID-19. TCRdb keeps only in-frame clones here, not all; method: immunoSEQ multiplex PCR. The sample has a few hundred thousand clones; roughly four fifths are singletons. The sequenced sample consisted of PBMCs or T cells enriched from blood (not recorded which). All receptors come from a woman in her 50s who had recovered from COVID-19.

This clone has only a few counts. CDR3 in amino acids: CASSQPGGTGELFF. The CDR3 DNA is TGTGCCAGCAGCCAACCCGGGGGTACCGGGGAGCTGTTTTTT. The J gene is TRBJ2-2, the V gene TRBV7-9, with a possible D match to TRBD2 (6 bases). Germline CDR1 and CDR2: SEHNR and FQNEAQ (reference sequence). V was clipped by 5 bases and J by 5 bases, with 12 bases between them. CDR3 length equals 14 residues.

The genes are TRBV7-6 and TRBJ2-3, with TRBD1 matching over 7 bases. Germline loops: CDR1 SGHVS, CDR2 FNYEAQ. J gave up 2 bases and V 4 bases, and 9 bases lay outside the gene matches. This CDR3 contains 16 residues. CDR3 nucleotide sequence: TGTGCCAGCAGCTCGGCAGGGGGACAGCTCACAGATACGCAGTATTTT. Its protein product is CASSSAGGQLTDTQYF. Looking up the rest from reference TRBV7-6 and TRBJ2-3 gives the full variable domain: GAGVSQSPRYKVTKRGQDVALRCDPISGHVSLYWYRQALGQGPEFLTYFNYEAQQDKSGLPNDRFSAERPEGSISTLTIQRTEQRDSAMYRCASSSAGGQLTDTQYFGPGTRLTVL.

The chain combines TRBV4-3 with TRBJ1-2; TRBD1 matches 8 bases. V lost 0 bases to trimming and J lost 4 bases; unmatched junction nucleotides: 10. CDR1 is LGHNA, CDR2 YSLEER, per germline. This CDR3 region has 17 residues. The CDR3 sequence is CASSQEEGTGPFYGYTF. The CDR3 nucleotides read TGCGCCAGCAGCCAAGAGGAGGGGACAGGCCCGTTCTATGGCTACACCTTC.

The chain combines TRBV30 with TRBJ1-1; D gene ambiguous. This CDR3 region has 12 residues. CDR1 and CDR2 from the germline V gene are GTSNPN and SVGIG (reference sequence). Trimming removed 7 bases from V and 1 base from J, with 10 bases in between. The CDR3 is CASETENTEAFF. The CDR3 coding sequence is TGTGCCTCGGAAACAGAGAACACTGAAGCTTTCTTT.

The CDR3 region is CASSLEGGTQYF. The CDR3 DNA follows: TGTGCCAGCAGCTTAGAAGGGGGGACCCAGTACTTC. V usage is TRBV7-9 and J usage is TRBJ2-5, with D perhaps TRBD1 (6 bases). Trimming removed 1 base from V and 7 bases from J, with 7 bases in between. The CDR3 loop spans 12 amino acids. Germline CDR1 is SEHNR and CDR2 is FQNEAQ (reference sequence).

The table lists this clone with a few counts. The chain joins TRBV10-3 to TRBJ1-1, with D possibly matching TRBD1 (5 bases). The CDR3 loop spans 15 amino acids. V lost 2 bases and J 5 bases, leaving 15 bases between the germline ends. From germline, CDR1 is ENHRY and CDR2 SYGVKD. CDR3 coding DNA: TGTGCCATCAGTGAGCCACCAGGGTTGGGGACTGAAGCTTTCTTT. This codes for CAISEPPGLGTEAFF.

The V and J genes are TRBV4-3 and TRBJ1-1, with 8 bases matching TRBD1. The CDR3 consists of 17 residues. The germline V gene has CDR1 LGHNA and CDR2 YSLEER. With V trimmed by 0 bases and J by 5 bases, 11 bases remained unmatched. The CDR3 nucleotides read TGCGCCAGCAGCCAAGACACCAAAACAGGGGGATTTACTGAAGCTTTCTTT. Protein product: CASSQDTKTGGFTEAFF.

The chain uses TRBV7-8 and TRBJ2-7, with D possibly TRBD1 on 5 matching bases. Between the trimmed V and J ends, which lost 1 base and 6 bases, there was a span of 13 bases. This CDR3 has 14 residues. Germline V gives CDR1 SGHVS, CDR2 FQNEAQ. CDR3 sequence (DNA): TGTGCCAGCAGCTTAGGGGGCCTAATAACCGAGCAGTACTTC. Encoded protein: CASSLGGLITEQYF.

This rearrangement joins TRBV3-1 (or the pseudogene TRBV3-2) to TRBJ1-6; tentative D call: TRBD1 (6 bases). CDR3 length: 18 residues. Trimming took 4 bases from V and 7 from J, leaving 23 bases between them. Germline CDR1 is LGHDT and CDR2 is YNNKEL (reference sequence). CDR3 sequence reads: CASSLPRGSPKRNSPLHF. CDR3 nucleotide sequence: TGTGCCAGCAGCCTTCCGAGGGGGTCCCCTAAGAGGAATTCACCCCTCCACTTT.

J is TRBJ2-7 and V is TRBV5-4, with TRBD2 matching 15 bases. This CDR3 contains 16 residues. With 3 bases clipped from V and 6 bases from J, the junction kept 7 bases outside the gene matches. Germline CDR1 SGHNT, CDR2 YYREEE (reference sequence). The CDR3 loop reads CASSSGLAGGMGEQYF. For the CDR3, the DNA is TGTGCCAGCAGCTCGGGACTAGCGGGAGGCATGGGCGAGCAGTACTTC. Full variable domain (rest looked up from reference TRBV5-4 and TRBJ2-7): ETGVTQSPTHLIKTRGQQVTLRCSSQSGHNTVSWYQQALGQGPQFIFQYYREEENGRGNFPPRFSGLQFPNYSSELNVNALELDDSALYLCASSSGLAGGMGEQYFGPGTRLTVT.

This clone appeared a few times. The chain links TRBV18 to TRBJ1-1, with TRBD1 matching over 9 bases. The CDR3 consists of 15 residues. Germline lookup yields CDR1 KGHSH and CDR2 LQKENI. Trimming at V came to 3 bases and at J to 10 bases, leaving 12 bases not matched to a gene. The CDR3 loop is CASSPPHNRGHAAFF. The DNA of the CDR3 is TGTGCCAGCTCACCTCCCCATAACAGGGGGCATGCAGCTTTCTTT.

The count of this clone is one. The chain is built from TRBV30 and TRBJ1-4; possible D gene TRBD1, 5 bases. Germline lookup yields CDR1 GTSNPN and CDR2 SVGIG (reference sequence). The CDR3 extends over 14 amino acids. V was shortened by 3 bases and J by 4 bases, with 12 bases between the two germline ends. CDR3 amino acids: CAWRAGRGNEKLFF. The CDR3 region has the DNA TGTGCCTGGAGAGCAGGGCGCGGTAATGAAAAACTGTTTTTT.

V and J are TRBV3-1 (or the pseudogene TRBV3-2) and TRBJ2-1; 9 positions match TRBD2. The ends lost 0 bases at V and 4 bases at J; junction bases unmatched: 16. Germline values: CDR1 LGHDT, CDR2 YNNKEL (reference sequence). The CDR3 contains 20 residues. The CDR3, as DNA: TGTGCCAGCAGCCAAGAAGATCTAGCGGGGCGCCCTGGGTTTTACAATGAGCAGTTCTTC. Its translation is CASSQEDLAGRPGFYNEQFF.

CDR3 residues: CASSFTGTTEAFF. The DNA for the CDR3 is TGTGCCAGCAGCTTTACAGGGACCACTGAAGCTTTCTTT. This rearrangement joins TRBV7-2 to TRBJ1-1, with a possible D match to TRBD1 (6 bases). From germline, CDR1 is SGHTA and CDR2 FQGNSA. V dropped 3 bases and J dropped 4 bases, with 9 bases sitting between them. The CDR3 is made up of 13 amino acids.

This sequence joins TRBV12-3 or TRBV12-4 and TRBJ1-1; 7 bases are shared with TRBD1. The V and J ends lost 5 bases and 9 bases, in that order; junction bases with no gene match: 6. The length of the CDR3 is 12 residues. CDR3 coding DNA: TGTGCCAGCAGTCGACAGGGCGTGAAAGCTTTCTTT. Translating it yields CASSRQGVKAFF.

The J gene is TRBJ2-7, the V gene TRBV7-9; 7 positions agree with TRBD1. V dropped 5 bases and J dropped 0; count of bases not matched to a gene: 10. The CDR3 runs 16 residues. Germline CDR1 reads SEHNR; CDR2 reads FQNEAQ (reference sequence). Here the CDR3 reads CASSPIRGQSSYEQYF. In DNA, the CDR3 is TGTGCCAGCAGCCCCATCCGGGGACAGAGCTCCTACGAGCAGTACTTC.

The chain joins TRBV27 to TRBJ1-5, with D perhaps matching TRBD1 (6 bases). V was cut by 8 bases and J by 6 bases, with 23 bases left in between. Germline CDR1 is MNHEY and CDR2 is SMNVEV (reference sequence). The CDR3 has 16 amino acids. In DNA form, the CDR3 reads TGTGCCAGCTCCCCCCCGGGGCCGGGGGGCACTCAGCCCCAGCATTTT. Translation gives CASSPPGPGGTQPQHF.

The genes are TRBV11-2 and TRBJ1-1, with D tentatively TRBD1 (5 bases). Germline assignment: CDR1 SGHAT and CDR2 FQNNGV. V was pared by 4 bases and J by 1 base, with 22 bases between. The CDR3 is 18 residues long. CDR3 in DNA: TGTGCCAGCAGCTCTCCGGGACTACCTCCCGCATCGAACACTGAAGCTTTCTTT. It is translated as CASSSPGLPPASNTEAFF.

The chain employs TRBV2 and TRBJ1-2; no firm D call. Germline V gene sequence: CDR1 SNHLY, CDR2 FYNNEI. The CDR3 has 12 amino acids. V lost 3 bases, J lost 1 base, and 3 bases lay in between. The DNA for the CDR3 is TGTGCCAGCAGTGATAATAACTATGGCTACACCTTC. Its protein is CASSDNNYGYTF.

The chain links TRBV9 to TRBJ1-3, with 7 bases identical to TRBD1. After removal of 2 bases from V and 2 bases from J, the junction contained 4 bases not matched to a gene. Germline V gives CDR1 SGDLS, CDR2 YYNGEE. The CDR3 consists of 15 residues. The CDR3 spells CASSVRGTAGNTIYF. The DNA of the CDR3 is TGTGCCAGCAGCGTGAGGGGGACAGCTGGAAACACCATATATTTT.

The CDR3 nucleotides read TGTGCCAGCAGTTACTCTATCGCTAACCGCGAAAGCTACACCTTC. Encoded protein: CASSYSIANRESYTF. This rearrangement joins TRBV6-2 or TRBV6-3 to TRBJ1-2, with D uncertain. The CDR3 covers 15 residues. V was trimmed by 0 bases and J by 9 bases, leaving 17 bases between them. CDR1 MNHEY and CDR2 SVGEGT come from the germline V gene.

This clone was detected only once. The V and J genes are TRBV21-1 and TRBJ1-1. TRBV21-1 is shown as a pseudogene. The CDR3 is 15 residues long. As DNA, the CDR3 is TGTGCCAGCGGCCCTCGCCCTCAGGGAGGGTTCCGAGCTTTCTTT. The encoded protein is CASGPRPQGGFRAFF.

The chain employs TRBV4-1 and TRBJ2-7, with TRBD1 as a possible D gene (6 bases). This CDR3 region has 15 residues. Trimming shortened V by 1 base and J by 2 bases, and 12 bases separated the two germline ends. CDR1 is MGHRA and CDR2 is YSYEKL in the germline V gene. The CDR3 region is CASSQAGTHPYEQYF. The CDR3 DNA reads TGCGCCAGCAGCCAAGCCGGGACACATCCCTACGAGCAGTACTTC.

The V and J genes are TRBV19 and TRBJ2-1; 9 positions agree with TRBD1. Trimming at V came to 7 bases and at J to 5 bases, leaving 6 bases not matched to a gene. CDR1 is LNHDA and CDR2 is SQIVND in the germline V gene (reference sequence). The length of the CDR3 is 14 residues. The CDR3, as DNA: TGTGCCAGTAAAGAACAGGGGGCTAACAATGAGCAGTTCTTC. As protein: CASKEQGANNEQFF.

This clone appeared once. This chain links TRBV4-3 with TRBJ2-2; 9 bases are a match to TRBD1. The germline V gene encodes CDR1 LGHNA and CDR2 YSLEER. This CDR3 contains 17 residues. V was pared by 0 bases and J by 3 bases, with 5 bases of the junction left unmatched. The CDR3 DNA reads TGCGCCAGCAGCCAAGAAACAGGGGGCGCCGACACCGGGGAGCTGTTTTTT. Amino acids: CASSQETGGADTGELFF.

This sequence joins TRBV11-3 and TRBJ2-7, with a possible D match to TRBD1 (6 bases). V was clipped by 5 bases and J by 0 bases, with 11 bases between them. Germline V gene lookup returns CDR1 SGHNT and CDR2 YENEEA. The CDR3 has 14 amino acids. The DNA of the CDR3 is TGTGCCAGCAGCCTAACAGGGTTCTCCTACGAGCAGTACTTC. Translated: CASSLTGFSYEQYF.

The rearrangement links TRBV19 to TRBJ2-1; possible D gene TRBD2, 6 bases. The CDR3 runs to 16 residues. V was cut by 3 bases and J by 1 base, with 13 bases left in between. Per the germline V gene, CDR1 is LNHDA and CDR2 is SQIVND (reference sequence). The CDR3 loop is CASSMVGLASYNEQFF. The DNA of the CDR3 is TGTGCCAGTAGTATGGTGGGGCTAGCGTCCTACAATGAGCAGTTCTTC.